What follows are 17 T cell receptor beta chains derived from one specimen sequenced in a study of cytomegalovirus exposure and HLA in healthy donors. It was with 60 Vbeta and 13 Jbeta primers that the PCR ran. TCRdb keeps only in-frame clones here, not all; method: immunoSEQ multiplex PCR. The sample records some 140,000 clones, roughly 80% being singletons. Sequencing was carried out using PBMCs. The receptors come from a man aged 25 to 45 in good health and CMV-seropositive.

This clone was detected a few times. The chain has TRBV7-3 and TRBJ2-3; 13 nucleotides match TRBD2. CDR1 is SGHTA, CDR2 FQGTGA, per germline. CDR3 length equals 17 residues. V gave up 5 bases and J gave up 2 bases; unmatched junction bases: 7. The CDR3 reads CASSRGGTSGNTDTQYF. The CDR3 coding sequence is TGTGCCAGCAGCCGGGGGGGGACTAGCGGGAACACAGATACGCAGTATTTT. Full variable domain (remainder filled in from reference TRBV7-3 and TRBJ2-3): GAGVSQTPSNKVTEKGKYVELRCDPISGHTALYWYRQSLGQGPEFLIYFQGTGAADDSGLPNDRFFAVRPEGSVSTLKIQRTERGDSAVYLCASSRGGTSGNTDTQYFGPGTRLTVL.

The J gene is TRBJ1-2, the V gene TRBV7-3; D is undetermined. Trimming removed 5 bases from V and 1 base from J, with 11 bases in between. This CDR3 has 14 residues. CDR1 and CDR2 (germline): SGHTA, FQGTGA. The CDR3 sequence is CASSPEGGNYGYTF. The CDR3 DNA reads as TGTGCCAGCAGCCCAGAGGGCGGTAACTATGGCTACACCTTC.

The J gene is TRBJ2-3, the V gene TRBV10-3; possible D gene TRBD1, 7 bases. Germline V gives CDR1 ENHRY, CDR2 SYGVKD. This CDR3 region has 14 residues. V gave up 10 bases and J gave up 0 bases, with 14 bases separating them. CDR3 loop: CASTQGTSTDTQYF. The CDR3 DNA sequence: TGTGCCAGCACACAGGGGACTAGCACAGATACGCAGTATTTT.

The CDR3 spells CASKSAGGNEKLFF. The CDR3 DNA is TGTGCCAGTAAGTCGGCGGGAGGCAATGAAAAACTGTTTTTT. This chain joins TRBV19 and TRBJ1-4; D is unresolved. Trimming left V 7 bases short and J 5 bases short, with 14 bases between. The CDR3 spans 14 residues. CDR1 LNHDA and CDR2 SQIVND come from the germline V gene (reference sequence).

The V call is TRBV10-3, the J call TRBJ1-5, with no clear D. CDR3 length equals 15 residues. The germline V gene encodes CDR1 ENHRY and CDR2 SYGVKD. V dropped 6 bases and J dropped 0 bases, with 12 bases sitting between them. CDR3 bases: TGTGCCATCAGCGACCCGGGGTTTAGCAATCAGCCCCAGCATTTT. Its translation: CAISDPGFSNQPQHF.

The genes are TRBV11-2 and TRBJ1-2; 9 nucleotides align to TRBD1. CDR1 is SGHAT and CDR2 is FQNNGV in the germline V gene. This CDR3 has 14 residues. The V and J ends lost 5 bases and 6 bases, in that order; junction bases with no gene match: 7. In nucleotides, the CDR3 is TGTGCCAGCAGCCGCAGGACAGGGGCGGATGGCTACACCTTC. This encodes CASSRRTGADGYTF.

The chain uses TRBV6-5 and TRBJ1-2, with a weak D call TRBD1 (5 bases). Between the trimmed V and J ends, which lost 0 bases and 4 bases, there was a span of 12 bases. The CDR3 extends over 15 amino acids. In germline, CDR1 is MNHEY, CDR2 SVGAGI. The CDR3 nucleotides are TGTGCCAGCAGTTACTCCGTCGCAGGGATCTATGGCTACACCTTC. Amino acid sequence: CASSYSVAGIYGYTF.

This chain links TRBV5-4 with TRBJ1-1; D gene uncertain. Trimming left V 4 bases short and J 3 bases short, with 13 bases between. The V gene's germline CDR1 is SGHNT and CDR2 YYREEE (reference sequence). This CDR3 is built from 14 residues. The CDR3 loop reads CASSPREKYTEAFF. The CDR3 DNA sequence: TGTGCCAGCAGCCCGAGGGAAAAATACACTGAAGCTTTCTTT.

This sequence joins TRBV5-6 and TRBJ2-3; tentatively, D is TRBD2 (6 bases). The germline V gene has CDR1 SGHDT and CDR2 YYEEEE. Trimming shortened V by 4 bases and J by 6 bases, and 12 bases separated the two germline ends. CDR3 size: 13 residues. This CDR3 reads CASSPWGVDTQYF. CDR3 in DNA: TGTGCCAGCAGCCCCTGGGGGGTTGATACGCAGTATTTT.

This chain links TRBV5-4 with TRBJ2-7, with D tentatively TRBD1 (6 bases). CDR1 is SGHNT and CDR2 is YYREEE in the germline V gene (reference sequence). The CDR3 is 14 amino acids. Deletions cut 5 bases from V and 4 bases from J, with 16 bases between. CDR3 in DNA: TGTGCCAGCAGACAGGGACCAGGTGAATACGAGCAGTACTTC. Translated, it gives CASRQGPGEYEQYF. Supplemented by reference TRBV5-4 and TRBJ2-7, the full variable domain reads ETGVTQSPTHLIKTRGQQVTLRCSSQSGHNTVSWYQQALGQGPQFIFQYYREEENGRGNFPPRFSGLQFPNYSSELNVNALELDDSALYLCASRQGPGEYEQYFGPGTRLTVT.

This clone was recorded only once. J is TRBJ2-5 and V is TRBV4-2, with TRBD2 identical over 8 bases. Losses at the gene ends were 0 bases for V and 7 bases for J; bases not matched to a gene: 13. Germline V gene lookup returns CDR1 LGHNA and CDR2 YNFKEQ. This CDR3 has 17 amino acids. The CDR3 reads CASSQEGGRAGVGTQYF. As DNA, the CDR3 is TGTGCCAGCAGCCAAGAGGGAGGAAGAGCGGGAGTAGGGACCCAGTACTTC.

The V and J genes are TRBV27 and TRBJ2-5; 7 nucleotides line up with TRBD1. The end of the DNA aligns better with TRBJ2-7, so the J call may be wrong. Germline V gene lookup returns CDR1 MNHEY and CDR2 SMNVEV (reference sequence). The CDR3 is made up of 15 amino acids. DNA for the CDR3: TGTGCCAGCAGTTTCCTGGACAGGATGCAGTACGAGCAGTACTTC. Amino acid sequence: CASSFLDRMQYEQYF.

This chain uses TRBV6-5 with TRBJ2-5; 9 positions agree with TRBD2. Per germline, CDR1 MNHEY and CDR2 SVGAGI. The CDR3 is 13 amino acids. After removal of 4 bases from V and 5 bases from J, the junction contained 2 bases not matched to a gene. CDR3 loop: CASSLAGVETQYF. In DNA form, the CDR3 reads TGTGCCAGCAGTTTAGCGGGAGTCGAGACCCAGTACTTC.

CDR3 protein: CAWSSGLAGNTDTQYF. DNA for the CDR3: TGTGCCTGGAGTTCGGGACTAGCGGGGAACACAGATACGCAGTATTTT. This chain links TRBV30 with TRBJ2-3; TRBD2 matches 13 bases. The CDR3 has 16 residues. V gave up 2 bases and J gave up 2 bases; unmatched junction bases: 4. Germline V gene sequence: CDR1 GTSNPN, CDR2 SVGIG (reference sequence).

On this clone: One end of the junction is discordant with germline, which a read error may explain. The chain is built from TRBV7-9 and TRBJ2-5; 7 bases fit TRBD1. Germline CDR1 is SEHNR and CDR2 is FQNEAQ (reference sequence). The CDR3 totals 15 residues. The CDR3 nucleotides read TGTGCCAGCACCTTAAAAGTGGACAGGCAAGAGACCCAGTACTTC. Its protein is CASTLKVDRQETQYF.

This rearrangement joins TRBV7-2 to TRBJ2-4; 8 nucleotides line up with TRBD1. CDR1 is SGHTA and CDR2 is FQGNSA in the germline V gene. This CDR3 is built from 16 residues. V trimming: 2 bases; J trimming: 2 bases; junction bases outside the gene matches: 5. The CDR3 loop reads CASSLQGAVTKNIQYF. DNA of the CDR3: TGTGCCAGCAGCTTACAGGGGGCCGTCACCAAAAACATTCAGTACTTC.

As regards this clone: One end of the junction does not line up with germline, which may come from a read error. The chain employs TRBV7-9 and TRBJ1-1; no firm D call. This CDR3 region has 13 residues. The germline V gene has CDR1 SEHNR and CDR2 FQNEAQ (reference sequence). CDR3 DNA: TGTTCCAGCAGCCTCAACCGGGACACTGAAGCTTTCTTT. Translated, it gives CSSSLNRDTEAFF.